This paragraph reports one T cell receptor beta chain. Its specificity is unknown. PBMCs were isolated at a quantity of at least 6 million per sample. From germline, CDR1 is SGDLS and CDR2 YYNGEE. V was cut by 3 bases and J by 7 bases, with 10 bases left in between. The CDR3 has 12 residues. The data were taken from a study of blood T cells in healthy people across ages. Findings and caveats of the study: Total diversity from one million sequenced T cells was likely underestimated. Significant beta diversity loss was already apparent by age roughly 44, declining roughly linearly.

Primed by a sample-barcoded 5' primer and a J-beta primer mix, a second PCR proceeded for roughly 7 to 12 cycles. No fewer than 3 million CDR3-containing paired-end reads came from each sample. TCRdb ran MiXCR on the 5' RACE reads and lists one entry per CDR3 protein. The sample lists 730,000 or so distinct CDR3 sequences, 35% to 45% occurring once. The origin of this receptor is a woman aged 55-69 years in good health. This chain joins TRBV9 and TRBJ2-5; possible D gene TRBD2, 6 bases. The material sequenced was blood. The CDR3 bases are TGTGCCAGCAGCGAGTCCGGGGGGACCCAGTACTTC. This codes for CASSESGGTQYF.